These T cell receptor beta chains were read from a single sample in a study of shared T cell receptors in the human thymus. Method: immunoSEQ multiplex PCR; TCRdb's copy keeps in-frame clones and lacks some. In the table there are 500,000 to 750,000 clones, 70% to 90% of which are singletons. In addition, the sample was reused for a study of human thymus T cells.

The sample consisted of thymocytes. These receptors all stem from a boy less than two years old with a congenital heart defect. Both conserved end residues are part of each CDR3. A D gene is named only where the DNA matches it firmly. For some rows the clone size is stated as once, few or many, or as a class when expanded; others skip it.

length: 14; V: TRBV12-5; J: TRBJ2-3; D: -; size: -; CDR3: CASGLGKQGDTQYF; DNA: TGTGCTAGTGGTTTGGGCAAGCAGGGCGATACGCAGTATTTT
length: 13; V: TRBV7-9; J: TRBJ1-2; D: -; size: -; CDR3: CASSLLAGGPVTF; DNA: TGTGCCAGCAGCTTATTGGCGGGGGGCCCCGTCACCTTC
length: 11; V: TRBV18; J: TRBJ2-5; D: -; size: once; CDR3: CASSLKETQYF; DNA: TGTGCCAGCTCACTAAAAGAGACCCAGTACTTC
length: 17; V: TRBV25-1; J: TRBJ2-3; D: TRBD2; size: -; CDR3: CASSEKNLAGPTDTQYF; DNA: TGTGCCAGCAGTGAAAAAAACCTAGCGGGACCCACAGATACGCAGTATTTT
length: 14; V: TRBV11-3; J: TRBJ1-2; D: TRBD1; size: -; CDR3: CASSLGQGTDGYTF; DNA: TGTGCCAGCAGCTTGGGACAGGGGACGGATGGCTACACCTTC
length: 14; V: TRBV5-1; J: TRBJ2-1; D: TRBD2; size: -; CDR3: CASSTSGRGNEQFF; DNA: TGCGCCAGCAGTACTAGCGGGAGGGGTAATGAGCAGTTCTTC
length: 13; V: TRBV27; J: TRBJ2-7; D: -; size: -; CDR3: CASSLTWSYEQYF; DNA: TGTGCCAGCAGTTTAACGTGGAGCTACGAGCAGTACTTC
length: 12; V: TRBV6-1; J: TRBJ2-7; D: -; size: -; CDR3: CASTGITYEQYF; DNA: TGTGCCAGCACCGGGATCACCTACGAGCAGTACTTC
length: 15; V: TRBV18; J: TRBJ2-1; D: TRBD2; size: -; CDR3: CASSPTSGTYNEQFF; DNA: TGTGCCAGCTCCCCGACTAGCGGGACCTACAATGAGCAGTTCTTC
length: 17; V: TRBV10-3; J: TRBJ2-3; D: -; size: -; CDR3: CAISDPNRDTSTDTQYF; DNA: TGTGCCATCAGTGATCCCAACAGGGACACTAGCACAGATACGCAGTATTTT
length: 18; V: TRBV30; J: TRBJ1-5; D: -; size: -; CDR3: CAWSNHSTRPASNQPQHF; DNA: TGTGCCTGGAGTAATCATTCAACGAGGCCAGCCAGCAATCAGCCCCAGCATTTT
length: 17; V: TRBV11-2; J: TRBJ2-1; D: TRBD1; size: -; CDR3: CASSSSSRQGVNNEQFF; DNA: TGTGCCAGCAGCTCTTCTAGCCGACAGGGGGTTAATAATGAGCAGTTCTTC
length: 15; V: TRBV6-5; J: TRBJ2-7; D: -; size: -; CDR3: CASSYSSGLPYEQYF; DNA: TGTGCCAGCAGTTACTCCTCAGGTTTACCCTACGAGCAGTACTTC
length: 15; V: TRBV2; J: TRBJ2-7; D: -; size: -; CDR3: CASSVYRQGPYEQYF; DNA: TGTGCCAGCAGTGTCTATCGGCAGGGCCCCTACGAGCAGTACTTC
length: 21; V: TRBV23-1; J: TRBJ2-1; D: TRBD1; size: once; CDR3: CASSQTTRGTGGPFSYNEQFF; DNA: TGCGCCAGCAGTCAGACTACTCGCGGGACAGGGGGTCCCTTCTCCTACAATGAGCAGTTCTTC
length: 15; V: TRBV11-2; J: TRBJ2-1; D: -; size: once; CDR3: CASSPPRALYNEQFF; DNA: TGTGCCAGCAGCCCCCCGAGGGCTTTATACAATGAGCAGTTCTTC
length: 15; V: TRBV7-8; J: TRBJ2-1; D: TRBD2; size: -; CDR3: CASSLARLAGDEQFF; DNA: TGTGCCAGCAGCTTAGCGCGGTTAGCGGGAGATGAGCAGTTCTTC
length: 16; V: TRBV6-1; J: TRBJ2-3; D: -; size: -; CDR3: CASSERQRVLTDTQYF; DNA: TGTGCCAGCAGTGAACGCCAGCGGGTCTTAACAGATACGCAGTATTTT
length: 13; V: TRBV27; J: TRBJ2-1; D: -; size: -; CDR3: CASRPTRANEQFF; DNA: TGTGCCAGCAGACCTACTAGGGCCAATGAGCAGTTCTTC
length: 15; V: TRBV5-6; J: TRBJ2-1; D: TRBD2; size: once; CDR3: CASSLGLAGRSEQFF; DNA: TGTGCCAGCAGCCTAGGACTAGCGGGAAGGTCTGAGCAGTTCTTC
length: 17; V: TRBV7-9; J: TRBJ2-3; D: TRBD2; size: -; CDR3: CASSLDVAGGSTDTQYF; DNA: TGTGCCAGCAGCTTAGACGTCGCGGGGGGTAGCACAGATACGCAGTATTTT
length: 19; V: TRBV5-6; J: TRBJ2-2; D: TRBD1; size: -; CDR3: CASSEGLPRDRARAGELFF; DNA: TGTGCCAGCAGCGAAGGCCTACCCAGGGACAGGGCACGGGCCGGGGAGCTGTTTTTT
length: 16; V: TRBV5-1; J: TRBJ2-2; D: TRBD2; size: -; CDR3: CASSFNGRRNTGELFF; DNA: TGCGCCAGCAGCTTCAACGGGAGGCGGAACACCGGGGAGCTGTTTTTT